This is a list of T cell receptor beta chains from one sample in a study of T cell changes during pregnancy in multiple sclerosis. Profiled with immunoSEQ multiplex PCR; TCRdb holds only in-frame clones, not every one. The sample includes some 27,000 clones, around 90% of them seen just once. The sequencing here drew on CD8+ T cells from peripheral blood mononuclear cells, taken before pregnancy. These TCRs come from a female donor with multiple sclerosis, enrolled in a pregnancy study. The conserved cysteine and the conserved F or W are not part of the CDR3 here. The order of the fields is V gene, D gene, CDR3 protein. D genes are given only for firm matches.

v_call: TRBV4-1
d_call: NA
cdr3_aa: ASSLGGGFDGYT

v_call: TRBV30
d_call: NA
cdr3_aa: AWSVGQVNYEQY

v_call: TRBV27
d_call: TRBD1
cdr3_aa: ASSERGLLTDTQY

v_call: TRBV11-3
d_call: NA
cdr3_aa: ASSPGQYSYEQY

v_call: TRBV14
d_call: NA
cdr3_aa: ANAVPGDQPQH

v_call: TRBV5-6
d_call: TRBD1
cdr3_aa: ASTYRTGMAEGYT

v_call: TRBV19
d_call: NA
cdr3_aa: ASRHVGEAF

v_call: TRBV6-5
d_call: NA
cdr3_aa: ASSYSSQGAASTQY

v_call: TRBV5-8
d_call: NA
cdr3_aa: ASSPYSYEQY

v_call: TRBV5-1
d_call: NA
cdr3_aa: ASQYTGNTEAF

v_call: TRBV4-3
d_call: TRBD1
cdr3_aa: ASSQVVRTGGSGANVLT

v_call: TRBV4-1
d_call: TRBD1
cdr3_aa: ASSQRDRLGEQY

v_call: TRBV5-1
d_call: TRBD1
cdr3_aa: ASRDRAEFNEQF

v_call: TRBV15
d_call: TRBD1
cdr3_aa: ATSSRTGGGEKLF

v_call: TRBV28
d_call: NA
cdr3_aa: ASSTKHNYGYT

v_call: TRBV28
d_call: NA
cdr3_aa: ASSLAGAAYEQY

v_call: TRBV6-1
d_call: TRBD1
cdr3_aa: ASSEGQGADTQY

v_call: TRBV27
d_call: NA
cdr3_aa: ATRQSPSYNEQF

v_call: TRBV10-3
d_call: NA
cdr3_aa: AIGRGRSVDTGELF

v_call: TRBV7-3
d_call: NA
cdr3_aa: ASSLSGGPLYEQY

v_call: TRBV7-2
d_call: TRBD2
cdr3_aa: ASSLGTGGRAEF

v_call: TRBV11-2
d_call: TRBD2
cdr3_aa: ASWGLAGGAITDTQY